This T cell receptor (beta chain) was found in a study of read filtering for tumor transcriptome and immune sequencing. This clonotype was counted many times. This library used roughly 400 ng RNA and molecular barcoded adaptors spanning alpha/delta and beta/gamma chains. TCRdb itself ran the reads through MiXCR, one entry per CDR3 protein. This repertoire shows about 90,000 distinct CDR3 sequences, approximately 13% found once; its top ten account for 14% to 15%. Material for sequencing was a population of CD138-negative cells sorted from bone marrow. This TCR was recovered from a donor aged 40 or over with multiple myeloma.

The chain's CDR3 is CASSGGQGPYNEQFF. The CDR3 coding sequence is TGCGCCAGCAGCGGAGGACAGGGGCCCTACAATGAGCAGTTCTTC. The chain recombines TRBV5-1 with TRBJ2-1, with TRBD1 identical over 9 bases. Germline loops: CDR1 SGHRS, CDR2 YFSETQ. This CDR3 spans 15 amino acids. V was pared by 4 bases and J by 2 bases, with 4 bases of the junction left unmatched.